This entry describes one T cell receptor (beta chain). The CDR3 loop spans 12 amino acids. CDR1 and CDR2 (germline): LNHDA, SQIVND (reference sequence). V was clipped by 7 bases and J by 4 bases, with 10 bases between them. These data belong to a study of T cells in Graves' hyperthyroidism and ophthalmopathy. Amplification targeted TCR beta CDR3 regions from RNA transcripts. First-round RT-PCR targeting the TCR CDR3 was performed with the HTBI primer set. A single record per CDR3 protein comes from TCRdb applying MiXCR to the multiplex PCR reads. The sample lists under 750,000 distinct CDR3 sequences, roughly a sixth occurring once.

J is TRBJ1-1 and V is TRBV19, with D maybe TRBD1 (5 bases). Sequenced material: blood. The receptor comes from a woman between 50 and 59 years old with Graves' hyperthyroidism that later progressed to Graves' ophthalmopathy. CDR3 nucleotide sequence: TGTGCCAGTATGGCGGGGGGCACTGAAGCTTTCTTT. Encoded protein: CASMAGGTEAFF.